This T cell receptor beta chain appears in the sequencing data of a study of CD8 T cells in ankylosing spondylitis. Findings and caveats of the study: Some motif variants were previously reported in reactive arthritis synovial fluid and blood. Significant enrichment of disease-linked clones was reportedly seen in matched ankylosing spondylitis synovial fluid.

From germline, CDR1 is SGDLS and CDR2 YYNGEE. The length of the CDR3 is 12 residues. Trimming shortened V by 4 bases and J by 8 bases, and 10 bases separated the two germline ends. Researchers built TCR beta libraries using quantitative 5'-RACE with molecular barcodes. TCRdb itself ran the 5' RACE reads through MiXCR, one entry per CDR3 protein. The table includes roughly 40,000 distinct CDR3 sequences, 3% to 4.5% detected once. This clonotype has at least ten counts. Antigen specificity is unknown. This chain joins TRBV9 and TRBJ2-1, with D unresolved. Sequencing input: blood, either unsorted or a sorted T cell fraction (not recorded which). This receptor was taken from a female donor with ankylosing spondylitis or in good health (not recorded which). The CDR3 sequence: CASSPSFDEQFF. CDR3 bases: TGTGCCAGCAGCCCGAGCTTTGATGAGCAGTTCTTC.